Shown below are 28 T cell receptor beta chains from a single sample sequenced in a study of control samples from healthy donors and cancer patients. Libraries were prepared by immunoSEQ multiplex PCR; TCRdb keeps only in-frame clonotypes and omits some of them. The sample has about 13,000 clones; 60% to 85% are singletons. The material sequenced was formalin-fixed, paraffin-embedded tissue. These receptors were taken from a male donor with melanoma.

CDR3 amino acids: CASSARLATIPDTQYF. The CDR3, as DNA: TGTGCCAGCAGTGCAAGACTAGCAACGATCCCAGATACGCAGTATTTT. The V call is TRBV2, the J call TRBJ2-3, with 7 bases identical to TRBD2. The germline V gene encodes CDR1 SNHLY and CDR2 FYNNEI. V was pared by 4 bases and J by 4 bases, with 11 bases of the junction left unmatched. There are 16 residues in the CDR3.

The genes are TRBV5-4 and TRBJ1-2; D unresolved. V was clipped by 4 bases and J by 7 bases, with 11 bases between them. Germline V gene data show CDR1 as SGHNT and CDR2 as YYREEE (reference sequence). The CDR3 consists of 12 residues. Here the CDR3 reads CASSLERRGYTF. CDR3 DNA: TGTGCCAGCAGCCTGGAGCGACGTGGCTACACCTTC.

This clone was counted only a few times. The chain joins TRBV7-9 to TRBJ2-7; the D is unclear. CDR1 is SEHNR, CDR2 FQNEAQ, per germline (reference sequence). Trimming took 10 bases from V and 2 from J, leaving 15 bases between them. The CDR3 length is 13 residues. CDR3 DNA sequence: TGTGCCACCGCTGAATCCGGCCCCTACGAGCAGTACTTC. Amino acid sequence: CATAESGPYEQYF.

The V and J genes are TRBV7-2 and TRBJ2-3; D not certain. Germline loops: CDR1 SGHTA, CDR2 FQGNSA. Deletions cut 5 bases from V and 4 bases from J, with 7 bases between. The CDR3 has 12 amino acids. The CDR3, as DNA: TGTGCCAGCAGCCACCCGGCAGATACGCAGTATTTT. The encoded protein is CASSHPADTQYF.

The genes are TRBV14 and TRBJ2-7; 10 bases match TRBD1. With V trimmed by 5 bases and J by 4 bases, 5 bases remained unmatched. Germline V gives CDR1 SGHDN, CDR2 FVKESK. CDR3 length equals 14 residues. The CDR3 nucleotides are TGTGCCAGCAGCAGGACAGGGGGTACGTACGAGCAGTACTTC. It yields the protein CASSRTGGTYEQYF.

This clone was seen once. The chain links TRBV12-5 to TRBJ2-7, with D uncertain. The V and J ends lost 6 bases and 5 bases respectively, with 14 bases between them. The CDR3 covers 13 residues. CDR1 is LGHNT, CDR2 FRNRAP, per germline. The CDR3 DNA reads TGTGCTAGTGGCCTCACCCCGTCCCACGAGCAGTACTTC. This sequence encodes CASGLTPSHEQYF.

V is TRBV5-1 and J is TRBJ2-7; D is unclear. The CDR3 runs to 14 residues. From germline, CDR1 is SGHRS and CDR2 YFSETQ. V dropped 0 bases and J dropped 2 bases, with 9 bases sitting between them. This CDR3 is CASSLDQIPYEQYF. The DNA for the CDR3 is TGCGCCAGCAGCTTGGATCAGATCCCCTACGAGCAGTACTTC.

This chain uses TRBV5-1 with TRBJ1-6, with D perhaps matching TRBD1 (5 bases). This CDR3 is 13 amino acids long. Germline V lookup: CDR1 SGHRS, CDR2 YFSETQ. V lost 4 bases to trimming and J lost 7 bases, with 9 bases between them. The CDR3, as DNA: TGCGCCAGCAGCCTCCAGGGAAATTCACCCCTCCACTTT. It encodes CASSLQGNSPLHF.

This clone is classed as medium-sized (0.01 to 0.1%). The chain uses TRBV9 and TRBJ1-6; TRBD1 agrees at 8 bases. The CDR3 sequence is 14 residues long. Trimming took 7 bases from V and 0 from J; bases not matched to a gene: 0. Germline V gives CDR1 SGDLS, CDR2 YYNGEE. For the CDR3, the DNA is TGTGCCAGCGGACAGGGCTCCTATAATTCACCCCTCCACTTT. It translates to CASGQGSYNSPLHF. The whole variable domain, remainder taken from reference TRBV9 and TRBJ1-6, is DSGVTQTPKHLITATGQRVTLRCSPRSGDLSVYWYQQSLDQGLQFLIQYYNGEERAKGNILERFSAQQFPDLHSELNLSSLELGDSALYFCASGQGSYNSPLHFGNGTRLTVT.

By share, this clone counts as medium-sized (0.01 to 0.1%). The chain couples TRBV19 to TRBJ2-1; 8 bases agree with TRBD2. The CDR3 is 15 residues long. CDR1 and CDR2 (germline): LNHDA, SQIVND (reference sequence). The trim removed 4 bases at V and 12 bases at J, leaving 14 bases unmatched. The DNA for the CDR3 is TGTGCCAGTAGTAACCCGGGACTAGGGCTCTGGGGGCAGTTCTTC. Translated, it gives CASSNPGLGLWGQFF.

This clone occurred once. V and J are TRBV4-2 and TRBJ2-2, with 9 bases matching TRBD2. The CDR3 is made up of 15 amino acids. V shed 1 base and J 7 bases; nucleotides not matched to a gene: 4. Germline V lookup: CDR1 LGHNA, CDR2 YNFKEQ. The CDR3 DNA follows: TGTGCCAGCAGCCAAGGGGGTAGCGGGAGCGGGGAGCTGTTTTTT. As protein: CASSQGGSGSGELFF.

The chain carries TRBV2 and TRBJ2-3, with 10 nucleotides matching TRBD2. Germline CDR1 reads SNHLY; CDR2 reads FYNNEI. The ends lost 6 bases at V and 1 base at J; junction bases unmatched: 4. The CDR3 sequence is 15 residues long. The CDR3 DNA reads as TGTGCCAGCAGGACTAGCGGGCGAGGCACAGATACGCAGTATTTT. As protein: CASRTSGRGTDTQYF. The complete variable domain, with remaining parts taken from reference TRBV2 and TRBJ2-3, reads EPEVTQTPSHQVTQMGQEVILRCVPISNHLYFYWYRQILGQKVEFLVSFYNNEISEKSEIFDDQFSVERPDGSNFTLKIRSTKLEDSAMYFCASRTSGRGTDTQYFGPGTRLTVL.

V gene TRBV7-2 combines with J gene TRBJ1-1; 8 nucleotides line up with TRBD1. Losses at the gene ends were 1 base for V and 11 bases for J; bases not matched to a gene: 9. Germline CDR1 SGHTA, CDR2 FQGNSA. CDR3 size: 14 residues. CDR3 DNA sequence: TGTGCCAGCAGCTTAGAACCAACAGGGGGTAAGGCTTTCTTT. Its protein is CASSLEPTGGKAFF.

This clone was counted only a few times. The chain employs TRBV7-2 and TRBJ2-7, with TRBD1 matching 9 bases. Germline V gives CDR1 SGHTA, CDR2 FQGNSA. Trimming removed 8 bases from V and 6 bases from J; junction bases left unmatched: 8. The CDR3 has 13 amino acids. The CDR3: CASGETGGREQYF. In nucleotides, the CDR3 is TGTGCCAGCGGCGAGACAGGGGGGCGCGAGCAGTACTTC.

The chain employs TRBV5-1 and TRBJ2-2, with 12 nucleotides matching TRBD2. The J segment lost 0 bases and the V segment lost 4 bases, leaving 7 bases of the junction unmatched. The length of the CDR3 is 18 residues. Germline V gene data show CDR1 as SGHRS and CDR2 as YFSETQ. CDR3 protein: CASSRGTSGLANTGELFF. The CDR3 DNA reads TGCGCCAGCAGCAGAGGGACTAGCGGGCTTGCGAACACCGGGGAGCTGTTTTTT.

The V call is TRBV9, the J call TRBJ2-2, with D possibly TRBD1 on 5 matching bases. Germline V lookup: CDR1 SGDLS, CDR2 YYNGEE. This CDR3 region has 17 residues. Between the trimmed V and J ends, which lost 0 bases and 1 base, there was a span of 13 bases. CDR3 coding DNA: TGTGCCAGCAGCGTAGCCGGAAGGGGATTGAACACCGGGGAGCTGTTTTTT. This translates into CASSVAGRGLNTGELFF.

This chain links TRBV4-2 with TRBJ2-7, with TRBD1 matching over 11 bases. The CDR3 runs to 15 residues. V lost 4 bases, J lost 3 bases, and 5 bases stayed unmatched. The germline CDR1 and CDR2 sequences are LGHNA and YNFKEQ. The CDR3 loop is CASSRRDRGGYEQYF. DNA for the CDR3: TGTGCCAGCAGCCGCCGGGACAGGGGGGGCTACGAGCAGTACTTC.

The chain carries TRBV11-2 and TRBJ1-3; possibly TRBD1 for D (6 bases). V was pared by 0 bases and J by 0 bases, with 6 bases between. The CDR3 is made up of 15 amino acids. The germline gives CDR1 SGHAT, CDR2 FQNNGV. The CDR3 DNA sequence: TGTGCCAGCAGCTTAGAGGACAGCTCTGGAAACACCATATATTTT. This sequence encodes CASSLEDSSGNTIYF.

The chain has TRBV7-2 and TRBJ2-2; D remains unclear. CDR3 length: 13 amino acids. The V gene lost 6 bases and the J gene lost 5 bases, with 10 bases spanning the gap. In germline, CDR1 is SGHTA, CDR2 FQGNSA. The CDR3: CASRRSETGELFF. CDR3 nucleotide sequence: TGTGCCAGCAGAAGAAGCGAAACCGGGGAGCTGTTTTTT.

This chain connects TRBV6-2 or TRBV6-3 to TRBJ2-4, with D maybe TRBD1 (6 bases). Germline V gene data show CDR1 as MNHEY and CDR2 as SVGEGT. CDR3 length: 17 amino acids. With 4 bases removed from V and 1 base from J, the gap between germline ends came to 17 bases. CDR3: CASSFDTGIRAKNIQYF. The CDR3 coding sequence is TGTGCCAGCAGTTTTGATACAGGGATAAGGGCCAAAAACATTCAGTACTTC.

The chain recombines TRBV5-6 with TRBJ1-1; tentative D call: TRBD1 (5 bases). Between the trimmed V and J ends, which lost 0 bases and 1 base, there was a span of 7 bases. Looked up from germline, CDR1 is SGHDT and CDR2 is YYEEEE. The CDR3 runs 14 residues. The CDR3 region has the DNA TGTGCCAGCAGCTTGGGCAGGGAGAACACTGAAGCTTTCTTT. Translating it yields CASSLGRENTEAFF.

The DNA for the CDR3 is TGCGCCAGCAGCCAAGATCCTAGGCAGGGGCGAGAGAGAACTGAAGCTTTCTTT. Amino acid sequence: CASSQDPRQGRERTEAFF. The genes are TRBV4-3 and TRBJ1-1; a possible D gene is TRBD1 (6 bases). Germline V gene sequence: CDR1 LGHNA, CDR2 YSLEER. This CDR3 is built from 18 residues. V shed 0 bases and J shed 5 bases, with 22 bases lying between them.

V and J are TRBV6-1 and TRBJ1-2; weak D call: TRBD1 (5 bases). Trimming took 0 bases from V and 5 from J, leaving 10 bases between them. Germline CDR1 is MNHNS and CDR2 is SASEGT. This CDR3 contains 14 residues. CDR3 sequence reads: CASSEAGGEYGYTF. For the CDR3, the DNA is TGTGCCAGCAGTGAAGCGGGGGGGGAATATGGCTACACCTTC.

V is TRBV12-3 or TRBV12-4 and J is TRBJ1-5; 8 bases match TRBD1. The V segment lost 6 bases and the J segment 9 bases; nucleotides outside the gene matches: 4. CDR3 length equals 12 residues. The CDR3 protein is CASRQGGGPQHF. The CDR3, as DNA: TGTGCCAGCAGACAGGGGGGTGGGCCCCAGCATTTT.

As DNA, the CDR3 is TGCGCCAGCAGTCCACAGGGAACCGGGGAGCTGTTTTTT. Translating it yields CASSPQGTGELFF. The V call is TRBV5-1, the J call TRBJ2-2; D might be TRBD1 (6 bases). The CDR3 consists of 13 residues. Deletions cut 5 bases from V and 5 bases from J, with 10 bases between. The V gene's germline CDR1 is SGHRS and CDR2 YFSETQ.

The chain couples TRBV12-3 or TRBV12-4 to TRBJ1-1; no firm D call. This CDR3 comprises 12 residues. The germline V and J ends were trimmed by 2 bases and 5 bases, with 6 bases remaining between them. The CDR3, as DNA: TGTGCCAGCAGTTTATTGGGGACTGAAGCTTTCTTT. This sequence encodes CASSLLGTEAFF.

The chain carries TRBV24-1 and TRBJ1-5; D remains ambiguous. CDR1 is KGHDR and CDR2 is SFDVKD in the germline V gene. There are 14 residues in the CDR3. Trimming took 6 bases from V and 0 from J, leaving 8 bases between them. DNA of the CDR3: TGTGCCACCAGTCCTGGCAATAGCAATCAGCCCCAGCATTTT. This encodes CATSPGNSNQPQHF.

DNA for the CDR3: TGTGCCAGCAGTTTTTTGGTATCGGGCGAGCAGTACTTC. Encoded protein: CASSFLVSGEQYF. This chain uses TRBV12-3 or TRBV12-4 with TRBJ2-7; D is uncertain. The V and J ends lost 3 bases and 6 bases respectively, with 12 bases between them. The CDR3 loop spans 13 amino acids.